The rows below give T cell receptor beta chains drawn from one sample of a study of blood T cell repertoires in COVID-19. Using immunoSEQ multiplex PCR, the repertoire was profiled, and TCRdb retains in-frame clones only, with some absent. There are some 130,000 clones in the sample; roughly 83% occur only once, and 9.5% to 15% lies in the top ten. Source material: peripheral blood. These receptor sequences come from a woman aged 25 to 45 who had recovered from COVID-19. The CDR3 runs from the conserved cysteine through the conserved F or W. D genes are given only for firm matches.

V gene: TRBV5-1; D gene: -; J gene: TRBJ1-1; CDR3 protein: CASSLEHFLTEAFF
V gene: TRBV5-1; D gene: -; J gene: TRBJ1-2; CDR3 protein: CASSLAPGDYGYTF
V gene: TRBV6-5; D gene: -; J gene: TRBJ2-7; CDR3 protein: CASSPEGLTSHEQYF
V gene: TRBV5-5; D gene: -; J gene: TRBJ2-2; CDR3 protein: CASSRGGVNTGELFF
V gene: TRBV5-5; D gene: TRBD1; J gene: TRBJ2-1; CDR3 protein: CASSPTGANEQFF
V gene: TRBV20-1; D gene: TRBD1; J gene: TRBJ2-7; CDR3 protein: CSASPSGTGRGEQYF
V gene: TRBV6-6; D gene: -; J gene: TRBJ2-7; CDR3 protein: CASSGGTYYEQYF
V gene: TRBV5-1; D gene: TRBD2; J gene: TRBJ2-2; CDR3 protein: CASSLGLAGGVTGELFF
V gene: TRBV28; D gene: TRBD2; J gene: TRBJ2-7; CDR3 protein: CASSPTPWTSGYGSYEQYF
V gene: TRBV5-1; D gene: -; J gene: TRBJ1-1; CDR3 protein: CASSWGDGSRSTEAFF
V gene: TRBV30; D gene: -; J gene: TRBJ1-1; CDR3 protein: CAWTGGVGAFF
V gene: TRBV7-2; D gene: TRBD1; J gene: TRBJ1-2; CDR3 protein: CASSPGTGHYGYTF
V gene: TRBV10-1; D gene: TRBD1; J gene: TRBJ2-2; CDR3 protein: CASSPDRGTNTGELFF
V gene: TRBV19; D gene: -; J gene: TRBJ2-7; CDR3 protein: CASSISNGAYEQYF
V gene: TRBV12-3/TRBV12-4; D gene: -; J gene: TRBJ1-4; CDR3 protein: CASSSGEKLFF
V gene: TRBV3-1/TRBV3-2; D gene: -; J gene: TRBJ1-6; CDR3 protein: CASSQVARARNSPLHF
V gene: TRBV5-1; D gene: TRBD2; J gene: TRBJ2-7; CDR3 protein: CASSLASISGASSYEQYF
V gene: TRBV18; D gene: TRBD1; J gene: TRBJ1-6; CDR3 protein: CASSPVRDRDNSPLHF
V gene: TRBV18; D gene: TRBD2; J gene: TRBJ2-7; CDR3 protein: CASSGGLVGEQYF
V gene: TRBV2; D gene: TRBD1; J gene: TRBJ2-5; CDR3 protein: CASSEVGRGPSQETQYF